Below, 11 T cell receptor beta chains from the same sample are listed, as sequenced in a study of blood T cell repertoires in COVID-19 (dated by TCRdb to 2020 to 2022). Library method: the immunoSEQ multiplex PCR assay. The table comes from immuneACCESS by way of TCRdb, which keeps in-frame sequences with V and J called. Part of the clones is missing from these tables; in studies checked, under half for an unresolved V gene and the rest for unknown reasons. The sample yields some 230,000 clones; just under 85% were counted once. Of the sample, approximately 1.3% falls within the top ten clones. Sequencing used PBMCs or T cells enriched from blood (not recorded which). These receptor sequences come from a woman aged 40 to 50 with acute COVID-19.

This chain links TRBV19 with TRBJ2-1; possible D gene TRBD1, 6 bases. V shed 6 bases and J shed 0 bases, with 9 bases lying between them. Germline-derived CDR1 and CDR2 are LNHDA and SQIVND (reference sequence). The CDR3 is 14 residues long. In DNA, the CDR3 is TGTGCCAGTAGGGGGGACACCTCCTACAATGAGCAGTTCTTC. This translates into CASRGDTSYNEQFF.

The CDR3 reads CSVGGSHNEKLFF. For the CDR3, the DNA is TGCAGCGTTGGAGGCAGCCACAATGAAAAACTGTTTTTT. This chain connects TRBV29-1 to TRBJ1-4; no clear D gene. Between the trimmed V and J ends, which lost 4 bases and 5 bases, there was a span of 11 bases. The CDR3 spans 13 residues. Germline CDR1 reads SQVTM; CDR2 reads ANQGSEA.

The chain employs TRBV3-1 (or the pseudogene TRBV3-2) and TRBJ1-1; TRBD1 matches 7 bases. V trimming: 2 bases; J trimming: 2 bases; junction bases outside the gene matches: 5. Germline CDR1 and CDR2: LGHDT and YNNKEL (reference sequence). This CDR3 has 15 residues. CDR3 residues: CASSQIGGHNTEAFF. The DNA for the CDR3 is TGTGCCAGCAGCCAAATAGGGGGCCATAACACTGAAGCTTTCTTT.

This clone was seen a single time. V is TRBV7-9 and J is TRBJ2-1; 8 nucleotides match TRBD2. This CDR3 region has 15 residues. After removal of 3 bases from V and 8 bases from J, the junction contained 9 bases not matched to a gene. CDR1 SEHNR and CDR2 FQNEAQ come from the germline V gene (reference sequence). The CDR3 sequence is CASSFFSGKGDEQFF. DNA for the CDR3: TGTGCCAGCAGCTTTTTTAGCGGGAAGGGGGATGAGCAGTTCTTC.

This chain links TRBV29-1 with TRBJ1-2; D gene ambiguous. Germline values: CDR1 SQVTM, CDR2 ANQGSEA. This CDR3 is 13 amino acids long. V was pared by 4 bases and J by 0 bases, with 9 bases between. The CDR3: CSVAQNTNYGYTF. The CDR3 coding sequence is TGCAGCGTTGCTCAGAATACTAACTATGGCTACACCTTC.

The CDR3 bases are TGTGCCAGCAGTAATGGGGCGCCACGGGAAGCTTTCTTT. This gives the protein CASSNGAPREAFF. This chain connects TRBV27 to TRBJ1-1, with D possibly matching TRBD1 (5 bases). This CDR3 region has 13 residues. CDR1 is MNHEY, CDR2 SMNVEV, per germline (reference sequence). Trimming removed 5 bases at V and 8 bases at J, with 15 bases between.

The CDR3 spells CASTGDDSNQPQHF. Here the CDR3 DNA reads TGTGCCAGCACCGGGGATGATAGCAATCAGCCCCAGCATTTT. The rearrangement joins TRBV28 to TRBJ1-5; D is undetermined. Germline V gives CDR1 MDHEN, CDR2 SYDVKM. The CDR3 spans 14 residues. Trimming removed 7 bases from V and 0 bases from J, with 10 bases in between. Using reference TRBV28 and TRBJ1-5 for the parts outside the CDR3, the full variable domain is DVKVTQSSRYLVKRTGEKVFLECVQDMDHENMFWYRQDPGLGLRLIYFSYDVKMKEKGDIPEGYSVSREKKERFSLILESASTNQTSMYLCASTGDDSNQPQHFGDGTRLSIL.

V and J are TRBV14 and TRBJ2-3, with D perhaps TRBD1 (6 bases). The CDR3 loop spans 13 amino acids. The germline V gene encodes CDR1 SGHDN and CDR2 FVKESK. The V end lost 3 bases, the J end lost 4 bases, and 8 bases lay between the germline ends. CDR3 in amino acids: CASSHTGSDTQYF. CDR3 nucleotides: TGTGCCAGCAGCCATACAGGGTCAGATACGCAGTATTTT.

The chain has TRBV7-2 and TRBJ1-2; D is undetermined. V was trimmed by 0 bases and J by 6 bases, leaving 5 bases between them. Germline assignment: CDR1 SGHTA and CDR2 FQGNSA. The CDR3 totals 12 residues. The CDR3 DNA reads as TGTGCCAGCAGCTTAGCGGCCAATGGCTACACCTTC. As protein: CASSLAANGYTF.

The V gene is TRBV28, the J gene TRBJ1-2, with D unresolved. The CDR3 is made up of 14 amino acids. The germline gives CDR1 MDHEN, CDR2 SYDVKM. V lost 3 bases and J lost 4, with 12 bases in between. CDR3 in DNA: TGTGCCAGCAGTTTGAATTTCGGCGGCTATGGCTACACCTTC. Amino acid sequence: CASSLNFGGYGYTF.

The V gene is TRBV9, the J gene TRBJ2-2; 14 positions agree with TRBD2. V trimming: 3 bases; J trimming: 6 bases; junction bases outside the gene matches: 1. This CDR3 spans 15 amino acids. CDR1 SGDLS and CDR2 YYNGEE come from the germline V gene. CDR3 protein: CASSATSGRAGELFF. CDR3 sequence (DNA): TGTGCCAGCAGCGCGACTAGCGGGAGGGCCGGGGAGCTGTTTTTT.